Presented here are 14 T cell receptor beta chains from one specimen sequenced in a study of immune characterization of retroperitoneal liposarcoma (dated by TCRdb to the late 2010s). The library was made by PCR. Sequencing was carried out with a NextSeq 500. Using fastp at Q25 and MiXCR, TCRdb reprocessed the public reads and kept productive beta chains. CDR3 protein duplicates are merged, each entry listing the most common genes and DNA. The sample table holds roughly 10,000 distinct CDR3 sequences, of which roughly a quarter were seen once. The ten largest clones represent 6.5% to 10% of the sample. Sequenced: tumor tissue. Receptors were obtained from a female donor with retroperitoneal liposarcoma.

This clonotype was seen at least ten times. The chain links TRBV12-3 or TRBV12-4 to TRBJ2-1; TRBD1 is a possible D gene (6 bases). The V and J ends lost 0 bases and 7 bases respectively, with 10 bases between them. There are 14 residues in the CDR3. CDR3 residues: CASSLAGAHNEQFF. The CDR3 DNA reads TGTGCCAGCAGTTTAGCGGGGGCCCATAATGAGCAGTTCTTC.

The gene calls are TRBV7-2 and TRBJ2-1; D is unresolved. The end of the DNA aligns better with TRBJ2-5, so the J call may be wrong. CDR1 is SGHTA, CDR2 FQGNSA, per germline. The CDR3 spans 13 residues. The CDR3 here is CASSLGAEETQYF. CDR3 nucleotides: TGTGCCAGCAGCTTAGGGGCCGAGGAGACCCAGTACTTC.

At least ten counts were recorded for this clonotype. The chain uses TRBV12-3 or TRBV12-4 and TRBJ2-2, with D possibly matching TRBD2 (6 bases). With 5 bases removed from V and 7 bases from J, the gap between germline ends came to 14 bases. The CDR3 length is 14 residues. The CDR3 protein is CASSISGRDGELFF. The DNA for the CDR3 is TGTGCCAGCAGTATTAGCGGTAGGGACGGGGAGCTGTTTTTT.

This chain links TRBV6-1 with TRBJ2-1, with 7 bases fitting TRBD2. The CDR3 loop spans 15 amino acids. The V segment lost 2 bases and the J segment 4 bases; nucleotides outside the gene matches: 5. Germline loops: CDR1 MNHNS, CDR2 SASEGT. The CDR3 here is CASSELGGSYNEQFF. CDR3 sequence (DNA): TGTGCCAGCAGTGAACTGGGCGGGAGTTACAATGAGCAGTTCTTC.

The rearrangement links TRBV6-1 to TRBJ1-2; 7 bases match TRBD1. Germline V gives CDR1 MNHNS, CDR2 SASEGT. The V and J ends lost 1 base and 4 bases, in that order; junction bases with no gene match: 3. This CDR3 has 14 amino acids. CDR3 nucleotide sequence: TGTGCCAGCAGTGAAGACGGGACAGCCTATGGCTACACCTTC. This sequence encodes CASSEDGTAYGYTF.

This clonotype is classed as medium-sized (0.01 to 0.1%). The chain is built from TRBV7-2 and TRBJ2-1; D is uncertain. The V gene's germline CDR1 is SGHTA and CDR2 FQGNSA. There are 12 residues in the CDR3. The V end lost 1 base, the J end lost 10 bases, and 8 bases lay between the germline ends. CDR3 sequence: CASSLGYYEQFF. In DNA, the CDR3 is TGTGCCAGCAGCTTAGGATATTACGAGCAGTTCTTC.

This clonotype was observed a few times. One junction end does not reproduce the germline sequence, and a read error may be involved. J is TRBJ2-3 and V is TRBV4-1, with D unresolved. The germline CDR1 and CDR2 sequences are MGHRA and YSYEKL. This CDR3 comprises 15 residues. The CDR3 nucleotides are TGTGCCAGCAGCCAAGACTTCAGGATTACAGATACGCAGTATTTT. Its translation: CASSQDFRITDTQYF.

This clonotype was found a few times. The gene calls are TRBV27 and TRBJ2-5, with D uncertain. The end of the DNA is better explained by TRBJ2-7, so the J call may be wrong. CDR3 length equals 14 residues. Germline values: CDR1 MNHEY, CDR2 SMNVEV (reference sequence). CDR3 protein: CASSPSSLSYEQYF. DNA for the CDR3: TGTGCCAGCAGTCCCTCCTCATTATCCTACGAGCAGTACTTC.

This clonotype is a singleton in its sample. Just one base apart from a much larger clone, this may be a read error. The J gene is TRBJ2-1, the V gene TRBV6-1, with TRBD2 identical over 12 bases. Germline V CDR1 and CDR2: MNHNS, SASEGT. The CDR3 spans 16 residues. The CDR3 spells CVSSSGLAGFQETQFF. CDR3 sequence (DNA): TGTGTCAGCAGCTCCGGACTAGCGGGGTTCCAAGAGACCCAGTTCTTC.

By frequency in the sample, this clonotype is medium-sized (0.01 to 0.1%). This chain links TRBV6-1 with TRBJ1-2; the D gene is possibly TRBD1 (6 bases). The CDR3 length is 14 residues. Trimming took 7 bases from V and 1 from J, leaving 13 bases between them. Germline CDR1 MNHNS, CDR2 SASEGT. The CDR3 region has the DNA TGTGCCAGCATCTTGACAGGCTTTAACTATGGCTACACCTTC. Its protein product is CASILTGFNYGYTF.

This clonotype qualifies as medium-sized (0.01 to 0.1%). This chain connects TRBV6-1 to TRBJ2-1, with TRBD2 identical over 9 bases. The J call may be mistaken, given a closer DNA end match to TRBJ2-7. In germline, CDR1 is MNHNS, CDR2 SASEGT. The CDR3 has 17 amino acids. CDR3 nucleotide sequence: TGTGCCAGCAGTGAAGAGTACCTAGCGGGATTTAACAATGAGCAGTACTTC. Residues: CASSEEYLAGFNNEQYF.

This clonotype counts as medium-sized. J is TRBJ2-1 and V is TRBV11-3, with D possibly being TRBD1 or TRBD2 (5 bases each). The CDR3 is made up of 15 amino acids. Trimming removed 4 bases from V and 0 bases from J, with 10 bases in between. From germline, CDR1 is SGHNT and CDR2 YENEEA. CDR3 in amino acids: CASSSSGSSYNEQFF. CDR3 DNA: TGTGCCAGCAGCTCATCAGGGAGCTCCTACAATGAGCAGTTCTTC.

As for this clonotype: One junction end disagrees with the germline gene, perhaps due to a read error. CDR3: CVTSDTRTGGAETQYF. As DNA, the CDR3 is TGTGTCACCAGTGATACTCGGACAGGGGGCGCGGAGACCCAGTACTTC. V usage is TRBV24-1 and J usage is TRBJ2-5; 11 bases align to TRBD1. The CDR3 sequence is 16 residues long. CDR1 and CDR2 (germline): KGHDR, SFDVKD.

There are many counts of this clonotype. The CDR3 region has the DNA TGTGCCAGCAGCTTAGTCCCCGGGGCACACTACAATGAGCAGTACTTC. Amino acids: CASSLVPGAHYNEQYF. This chain uses TRBV7-9 with TRBJ2-1; possibly TRBD1 or TRBD2 for D (5 bases each). The J call may be in error: the DNA end matches TRBJ2-7 better. The CDR3 runs to 16 residues. The V gene's germline CDR1 is SEHNR and CDR2 FQNEAQ (reference sequence).